This T cell receptor (beta chain) is drawn from a study of T cells in Graves' hyperthyroidism and ophthalmopathy (dated by TCRdb to between 2017 and 2020). For context, the study as a whole: Peripheral blood was collected at initial diagnosis, before any treatment. To identify TCR V-J signatures that set the groups apart, the researchers used a discovery cohort of about a hundred patients, made up of 40 to 45 with Graves' ophthalmopathy and 57 with stable Graves' hyperthyroidism. Whether ophthalmopathy could be predicted prospectively was tested in an independent validation cohort made up of roughly 19 hyperthyroidism patients plus 17 patients who later progressed to ophthalmopathy. The 85 to 100 discovery patients were divided at random into training and test sets in a 7:3 ratio. In about 6 Graves' hyperthyroidism patients, the study also compared T-cell repertoires from thyroid tissue with T-cell repertoires from blood. Following sampling, methimazole starting at 30 mg daily was given to hyperthyroidism patients, and high-dose intravenous methylprednisolone was given to ophthalmopathy patients. The paper reports TCR Vbeta CDR3 sequencing of 130 to 150 peripheral blood samples: around 41 ophthalmopathy, around 80 hyperthyroidism and approximately 17 progressor patients.

The TCR beta CDR3 regions were amplified from the RNA transcripts. For the first round of RT-PCR on the TCR CDR3, the HTBI primer set was used together with the Qiagen OneStep RT-PCR kit. Libraries were constructed in a second round of multiplex PCR, after which size selection and purification were performed. Paired-end sequencing of the libraries was performed with 100 bp reads on an Illumina HiSeq2000. The study's own analysis went as follows. SOAPnuke was used to process the raw data, removing reads that contained adapters or uncalled bases, had a mean Phred below 15, or lacked an exact match to the constant primer or identifier. COPE v1.2.5 was used to merge high-quality paired reads, and clonotypes were defined as unique nucleotide sequences. MiTCR v1.1 was used to align the clonotypes against IMGT TRBV, TRBD and TRBJ reference segments. Only V-J combinations with frequency above 0.0001, covering approximately 99% of repertoires, were analysed. A TCS score was defined as the ratio between F50 (clonal expansion) and ExV (chaos), using BLOSUM62-based TCRdist between CDR3 peptides within each V-J. Welch's t-statistics and random forest reduced around 510 V-J features to 13, which were used in a naive Bayes classifier (R e1071). Using fastp at Q25 and MiXCR, TCRdb reprocessed the public reads and kept productive beta chains. Under each unique CDR3 protein, matching rows form one entry showing the most common genes and DNA. TCRdb, not the authors, supplied the V and J calls. Here the sample has about 500,000 distinct CDR3 sequences; 15% to 20% occur a single time. The ten largest make up 15% to 20% of the sample.

Details on this clonotype: There is no known antigen for this receptor. Within one base of it there is no much larger clone, and no base qualities were kept.

CDR1 and CDR2, looked up from the germline V gene, are MDHEN and SYDVKM. The CDR3 goes from the cysteine to the phenylalanine over 16 residues. CDR3 DNA only is kept here, 48 bases in frame from base 1. Clipping removes 3 bases from V and 3 bases from J, with 10 as the unmatched junction base count. Overall study results and their limits: A model built on a 13 V-J signature distinguished ophthalmopathy from stable hyperthyroidism, reaching around 87% sensitivity and around 82% specificity in cross-validation and 80%/75% in testing. In validation, the model predicted progression to ophthalmopathy with roughly 66% sensitivity and approximately 78% specificity, a median of approximately 6.7 months before onset. No statistical method was used to fix the sample size in advance, and group allocation was not hidden from the investigators. Most expanded thyroid clonotypes (frequency above 0.001) were also detected in blood, a finding suggesting that blood repertoires may reflect thyroid immune responses.

In the ophthalmopathy patients, disease was moderately to severely active, with a Clinical Activity Score of 3 or more, a NOSPECS grade of 4 or more, and a duration of less than 3 months. The study excluded patients with uncontrolled infections, other autoimmune diseases, pregnancy or lactation. Clinical symptoms, serum thyroxine and TRAb, thyroid ultrasound, and orbital computed tomography formed the basis for the diagnoses. Ficoll-Paque density gradient centrifugation was used to isolate PBMCs from around 9.1 ml of fresh peripheral blood. Trizol reagent was used to extract total RNA, and RNA quality was then checked on an Agilent 2100 Bioanalyzer.

The receptor was derived from a woman aged 18-35 years with Graves' ophthalmopathy. The rearrangement combines TRBV28 with TRBJ1-1, and TRBD1 aligns with 7 junction nucleotides. The sequenced sample consisted of blood. This receptor carries the CDR3 CASSLRVTGSHTEAFF. The DNA is TGTGCCAGCAGTTTGCGTGTGACAGGGTCCCACACTGAAGCTTTCTTT.